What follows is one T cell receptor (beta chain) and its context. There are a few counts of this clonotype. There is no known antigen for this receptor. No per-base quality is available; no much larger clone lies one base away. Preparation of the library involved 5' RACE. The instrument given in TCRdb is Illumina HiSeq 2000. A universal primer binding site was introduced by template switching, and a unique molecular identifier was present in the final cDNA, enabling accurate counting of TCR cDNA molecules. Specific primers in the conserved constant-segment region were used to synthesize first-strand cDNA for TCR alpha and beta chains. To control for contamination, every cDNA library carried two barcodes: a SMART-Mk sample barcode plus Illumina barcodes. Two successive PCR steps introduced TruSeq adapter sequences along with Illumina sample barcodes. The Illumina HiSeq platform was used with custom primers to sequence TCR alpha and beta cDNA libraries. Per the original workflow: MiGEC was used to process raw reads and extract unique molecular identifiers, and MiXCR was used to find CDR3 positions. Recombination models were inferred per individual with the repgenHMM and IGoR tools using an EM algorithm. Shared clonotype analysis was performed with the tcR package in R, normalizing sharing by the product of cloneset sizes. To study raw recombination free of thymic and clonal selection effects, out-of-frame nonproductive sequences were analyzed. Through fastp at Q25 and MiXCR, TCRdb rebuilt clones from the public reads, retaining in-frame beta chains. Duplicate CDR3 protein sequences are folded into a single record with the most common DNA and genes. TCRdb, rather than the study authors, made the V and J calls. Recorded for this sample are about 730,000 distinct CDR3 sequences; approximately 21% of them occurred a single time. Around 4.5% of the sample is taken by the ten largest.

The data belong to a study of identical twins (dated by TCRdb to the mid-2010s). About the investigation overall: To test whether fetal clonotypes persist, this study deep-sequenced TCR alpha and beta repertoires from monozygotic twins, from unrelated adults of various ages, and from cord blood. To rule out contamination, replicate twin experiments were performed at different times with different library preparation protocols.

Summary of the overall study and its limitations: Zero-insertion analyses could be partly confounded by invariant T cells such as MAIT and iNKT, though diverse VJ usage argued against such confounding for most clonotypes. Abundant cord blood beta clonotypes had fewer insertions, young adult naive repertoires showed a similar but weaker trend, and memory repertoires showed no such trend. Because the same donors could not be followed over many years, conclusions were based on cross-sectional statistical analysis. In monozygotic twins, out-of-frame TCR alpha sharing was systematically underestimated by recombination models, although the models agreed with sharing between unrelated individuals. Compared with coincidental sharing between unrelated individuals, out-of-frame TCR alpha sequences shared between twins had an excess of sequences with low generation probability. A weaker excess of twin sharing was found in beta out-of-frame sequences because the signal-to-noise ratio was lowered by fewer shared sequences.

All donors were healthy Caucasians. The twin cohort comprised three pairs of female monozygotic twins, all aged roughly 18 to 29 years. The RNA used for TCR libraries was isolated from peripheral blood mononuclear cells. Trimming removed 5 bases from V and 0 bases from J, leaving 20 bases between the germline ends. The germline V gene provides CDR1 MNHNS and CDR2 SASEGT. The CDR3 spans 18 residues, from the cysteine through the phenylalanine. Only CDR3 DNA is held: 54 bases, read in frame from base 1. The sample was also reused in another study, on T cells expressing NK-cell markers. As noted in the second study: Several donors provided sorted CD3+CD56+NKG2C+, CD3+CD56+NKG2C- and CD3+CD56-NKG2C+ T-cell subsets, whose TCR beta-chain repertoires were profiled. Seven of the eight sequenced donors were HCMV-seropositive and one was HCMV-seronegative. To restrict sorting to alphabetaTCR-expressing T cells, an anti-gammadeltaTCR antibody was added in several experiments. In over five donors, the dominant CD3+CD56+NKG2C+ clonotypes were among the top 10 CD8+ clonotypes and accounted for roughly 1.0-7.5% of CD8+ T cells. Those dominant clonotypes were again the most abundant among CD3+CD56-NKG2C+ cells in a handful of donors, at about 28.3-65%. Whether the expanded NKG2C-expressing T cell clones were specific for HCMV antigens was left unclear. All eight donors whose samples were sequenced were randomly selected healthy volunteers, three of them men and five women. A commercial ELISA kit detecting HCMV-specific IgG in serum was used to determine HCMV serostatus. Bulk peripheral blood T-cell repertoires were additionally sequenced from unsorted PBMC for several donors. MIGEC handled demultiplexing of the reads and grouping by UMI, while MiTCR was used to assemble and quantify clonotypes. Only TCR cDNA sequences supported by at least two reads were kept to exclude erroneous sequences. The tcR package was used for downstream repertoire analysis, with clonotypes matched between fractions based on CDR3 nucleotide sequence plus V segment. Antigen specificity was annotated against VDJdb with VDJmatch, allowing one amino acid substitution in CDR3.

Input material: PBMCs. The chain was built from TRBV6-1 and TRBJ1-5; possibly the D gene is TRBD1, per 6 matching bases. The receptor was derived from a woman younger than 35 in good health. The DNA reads TGTGCCAGCAGTCTCCAACCGTCAGGGGTCTATAGCAATCAGCCCCAGCATTTT. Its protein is CASSLQPSGVYSNQPQHF.